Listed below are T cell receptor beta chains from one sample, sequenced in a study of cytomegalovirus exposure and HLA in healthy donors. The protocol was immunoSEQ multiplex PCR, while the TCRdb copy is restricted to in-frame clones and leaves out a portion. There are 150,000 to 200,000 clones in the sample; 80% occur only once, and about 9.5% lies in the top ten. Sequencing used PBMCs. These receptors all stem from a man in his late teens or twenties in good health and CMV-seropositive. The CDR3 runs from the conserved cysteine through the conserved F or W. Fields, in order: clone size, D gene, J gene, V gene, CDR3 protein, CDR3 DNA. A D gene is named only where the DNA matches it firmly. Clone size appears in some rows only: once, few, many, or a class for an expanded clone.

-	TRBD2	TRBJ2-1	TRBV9	CASTAGGDEQFF	TGTGCCAGCACGGCGGGGGGCGATGAGCAGTTCTTC
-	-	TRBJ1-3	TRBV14	CASSQVSNTIYF	TGTGCCAGCAGCCAAGTTTCGAACACCATATATTTT
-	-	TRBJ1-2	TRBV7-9	CASRQEEGNANYGYTF	TGTGCCAGCAGACAAGAGGAGGGGAATGCGAACTATGGCTACACCTTC
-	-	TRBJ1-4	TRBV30	CAWNSQIDEKLFF	TGTGCCTGGAATTCTCAGATCGATGAAAAACTGTTTTTT
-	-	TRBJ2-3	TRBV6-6	CASRIAPDTQYF	TGTGCCAGCAGAATAGCGCCCGATACGCAGTATTTT
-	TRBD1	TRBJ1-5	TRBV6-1	CASSGWGQGANFVGNQPQHF	TGTGCCAGCAGTGGTTGGGGACAGGGGGCTAATTTTGTCGGCAATCAGCCCCAGCATTTT
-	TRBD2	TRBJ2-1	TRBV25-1	CATAPGLAGDPNEQFF	TGTGCCACCGCCCCGGGACTAGCGGGGGACCCCAATGAGCAGTTCTTC
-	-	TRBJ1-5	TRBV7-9	CASSLDLGDQPQHF	TGTGCCAGCAGCTTAGATCTCGGGGATCAGCCCCAGCATTTT
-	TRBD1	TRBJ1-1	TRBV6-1	CASRAAGGGTEAFF	TGTGCCAGCAGGGCCGCAGGGGGAGGCACTGAAGCTTTCTTT
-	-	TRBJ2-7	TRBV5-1	CASSLNSYEQYF	TGCGCCAGCAGCCTTAACTCCTACGAGCAGTACTTC
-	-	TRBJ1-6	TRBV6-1	CASSEWYRAYNSPLHF	TGTGCCAGCAGTGAATGGTACAGAGCCTATAATTCACCCCTCCACTTT
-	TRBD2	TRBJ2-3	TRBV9	CASSVVGSGALSTDTQYF	TGTGCCAGCAGCGTAGTTGGTAGCGGGGCCCTAAGCACAGATACGCAGTATTTT
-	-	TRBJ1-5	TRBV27	CASSLFLGNQPQHF	TGTGCCAGCAGCCTATTCCTTGGCAATCAGCCCCAGCATTTT
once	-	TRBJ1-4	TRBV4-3	CASSQDSVIATNEKLFF	TGCGCCAGCAGCCAAGACTCAGTGATTGCAACTAATGAAAAACTGTTTTTT
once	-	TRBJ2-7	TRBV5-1	CASSLGGEREQYF	TGCGCCAGCAGCTTGGGGGGGGAGCGGGAGCAGTACTTC
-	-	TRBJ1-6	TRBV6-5	CASRADRGLDSPLHF	TGTGCCAGCAGAGCAGACAGAGGCCTCGATTCACCCCTCCACTTT
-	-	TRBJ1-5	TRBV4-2	CASSPGFLEVSNQPQHF	TGTGCCAGCAGCCCCGGCTTTTTGGAGGTTAGCAATCAGCCCCAGCATTTT
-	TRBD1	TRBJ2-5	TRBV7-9	CASSPQDRGWEETQYF	TGTGCCAGCAGCCCACAGGACAGGGGATGGGAGGAGACCCAGTACTTC
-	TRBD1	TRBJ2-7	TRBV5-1	CASSESRGDRGGQYF	TGCGCCAGCAGTGAAAGTCGGGGGGACAGGGGCGGGCAGTACTTC
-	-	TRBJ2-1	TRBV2	CAIYPGANEQFF	TGTGCCATATACCCAGGGGCAAATGAGCAGTTCTTC
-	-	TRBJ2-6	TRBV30	CAWSGLRSGANVLTF	TGTGCCTGGAGTGGCCTGCGCTCTGGGGCCAACGTCCTGACTTTC
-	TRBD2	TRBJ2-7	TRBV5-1	CASSLGGGTYEQYF	TGCGCCAGCAGCTTGGGGGGGGGTACCTACGAGCAGTACTTC
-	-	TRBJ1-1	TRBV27	CASSDRGTEAFF	TGTGCCAGCAGTGACCGGGGCACTGAAGCTTTCTTT
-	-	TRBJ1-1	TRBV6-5	CASRTGWSNTEAFF	TGTGCCAGCAGAACAGGGTGGTCGAACACTGAAGCTTTCTTT
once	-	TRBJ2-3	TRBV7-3	CASSSGTDTQYF	TGTGCCAGCAGCTCGGGCACAGATACGCAGTATTTT
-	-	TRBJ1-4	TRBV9	CASSAPRQEKLFF	TGTGCCAGCAGCGCCCCCAGACAGGAAAAACTGTTTTTT
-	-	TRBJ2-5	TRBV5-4	CASSSEGHRGETQYF	TGTGCCAGCAGCTCAGAGGGACATCGGGGAGAGACCCAGTACTTC
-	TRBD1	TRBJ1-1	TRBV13	CASSATGGGNTEAFF	TGTGCCAGCAGCGCAACAGGGGGTGGGAACACTGAAGCTTTCTTT
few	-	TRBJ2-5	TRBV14	CASSQVSLKTQYF	TGTGCCAGCAGCCAAGTAAGCTTGAAGACCCAGTACTTC
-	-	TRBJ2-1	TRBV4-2	CASSQVSEGRSYNEQFF	TGTGCCAGCAGCCAAGTCTCCGAGGGTAGGTCCTACAATGAGCAGTTCTTC
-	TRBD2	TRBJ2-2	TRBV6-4	CASSEGGRSTGELFF	TGTGCCAGCAGTGAAGGCGGGAGGAGTACCGGGGAGCTGTTTTTT
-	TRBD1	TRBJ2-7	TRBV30	CAWSVLLHAGTGSYEQYF	TGTGCCTGGAGTGTACTCCTCCACGCCGGGACAGGGTCCTACGAGCAGTACTTC
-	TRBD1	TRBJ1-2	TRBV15	CATSRAGDRRGYGYTF	TGTGCCACCAGCAGAGCGGGGGACAGGCGCGGCTATGGCTACACCTTC
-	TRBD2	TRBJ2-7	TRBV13	CASSKLAGDEQYF	TGTGCCAGCAGCAAACTAGCGGGAGACGAGCAGTACTTC
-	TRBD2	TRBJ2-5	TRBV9	CASSVAASGGSQETQYF	TGTGCCAGCAGCGTAGCGGCTAGCGGGGGGTCACAAGAGACCCAGTACTTC
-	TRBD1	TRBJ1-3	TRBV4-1	CASSQEPGQLSGNTIYF	TGCGCCAGCAGCCAAGAACCGGGACAGCTCTCTGGAAACACCATATATTTT
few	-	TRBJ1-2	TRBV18	CASSPLALQEGGYTF	TGTGCCAGCTCACCACTCGCATTACAGGAGGGTGGCTACACCTTC
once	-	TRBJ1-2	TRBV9	CASSVGETVSLNYGYTF	TGTGCCAGCAGCGTAGGAGAGACAGTAAGCCTCAACTATGGCTACACCTTC
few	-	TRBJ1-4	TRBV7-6	CASSFMLRGEKLFF	TGTGCCAGCAGCTTCATGCTTCGCGGTGAAAAACTGTTTTTT
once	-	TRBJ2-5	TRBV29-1	CSGGAGGETQYF	TGCAGCGGGGGGGCAGGGGGAGAGACCCAGTACTTC
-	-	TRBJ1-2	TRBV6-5	CASSYSHNYGYTF	TGTGCCAGCAGTTACTCACATAACTATGGCTACACCTTC
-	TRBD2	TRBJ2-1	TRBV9	CASSASGGSYNEQFF	TGTGCCAGCAGTGCGAGCGGGGGAAGCTACAATGAGCAGTTCTTC
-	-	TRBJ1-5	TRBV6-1	CASSTRDTYQPQHF	TGTGCCAGCAGTACCCGGGACACCTATCAGCCCCAGCATTTT
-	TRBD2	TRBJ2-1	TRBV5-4	CASSLKTSGFNEQFF	TGTGCCAGCAGCTTAAAGACTAGCGGGTTTAATGAGCAGTTCTTC
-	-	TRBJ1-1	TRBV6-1	CASSEARRGTEAFF	TGTGCCAGCAGTGAAGCAAGAAGGGGCACTGAAGCTTTCTTT
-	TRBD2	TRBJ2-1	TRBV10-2	CATRRGTSEAGYNEQFF	TGCGCCACCAGACGGGGGACTAGCGAGGCCGGATACAATGAGCAGTTCTTC
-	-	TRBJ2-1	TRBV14	CASSRTASSYNEQFF	TGTGCCAGCAGCCGGACAGCCAGCTCCTACAATGAGCAGTTCTTC
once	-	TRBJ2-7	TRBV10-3	CAIRPALTGSYEQYF	TGTGCCATCAGACCAGCCTTAACCGGGTCCTACGAGCAGTACTTC
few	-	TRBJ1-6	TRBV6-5	CASSYDWNSLNSPLHF	TGTGCCAGCAGTTACGACTGGAATTCCCTTAATTCACCCCTCCACTTT
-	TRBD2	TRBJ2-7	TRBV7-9	CASTYRGAYEQYF	TGTGCCAGCACCTACCGGGGGGCCTACGAGCAGTACTTC
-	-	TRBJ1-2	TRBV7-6	CASSLAAGRINYGYTF	TGTGCCAGCAGCTTAGCCGCGGGCAGGATTAACTATGGCTACACCTTC
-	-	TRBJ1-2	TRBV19	CASRGGPVKVGYTF	TGTGCCAGCCGAGGGGGACCCGTGAAGGTTGGCTACACCTTC
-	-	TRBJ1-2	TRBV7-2	CASSLIRGGGGYTF	TGTGCCAGCAGCTTAATCAGGGGTGGTGGTGGCTACACCTTC